This T cell receptor beta chain was recovered during a study of blood T cell repertoires in COVID-19. Study-level information: Material from acute and convalescent COVID-19 was sourced from the United States, Italy and Spain.

Individuals aged roughly 18 to 95 years were recruited from roughly 23 US areas. In the authors' workflow: Reference gene primer amplification yielded estimated nucleated cell counts. TCRdb keeps only in-frame clones here, not all; method: immunoSEQ multiplex PCR. V and J calls plus clone size are reproduced from that table; the DNA served to infer D and trimming. The sample contains roughly 190,000 clones, approximately 85% of which appear only once. V was trimmed by 1 base and J by 14 bases, leaving 15 bases between them. This CDR3 spans 14 amino acids. Germline lookup yields CDR1 LGHDT and CDR2 YNNKEL (reference sequence). This clone has only one observation.

The chain employs TRBV3-1 (or the pseudogene TRBV3-2) and TRBJ1-6, with D tentatively TRBD1 (6 bases). Sequencing was performed on PBMCs or T cells enriched from blood (not recorded which). The receptor comes from a man between 40 and 49 years old who had recovered from COVID-19. This CDR3 reads CASSQGGGDLTLHF. In DNA, the CDR3 is TGTGCCAGCAGCCAAGGAGGGGGTGATCTCACCCTCCACTTT.